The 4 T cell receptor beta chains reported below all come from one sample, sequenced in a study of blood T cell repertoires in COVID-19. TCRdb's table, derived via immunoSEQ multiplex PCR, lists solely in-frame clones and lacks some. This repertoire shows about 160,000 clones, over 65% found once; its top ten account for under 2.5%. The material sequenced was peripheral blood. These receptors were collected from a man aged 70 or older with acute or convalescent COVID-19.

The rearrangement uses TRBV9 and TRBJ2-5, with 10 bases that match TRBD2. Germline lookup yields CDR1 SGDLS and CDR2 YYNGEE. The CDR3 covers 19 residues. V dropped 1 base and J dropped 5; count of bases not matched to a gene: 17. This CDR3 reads CASSVSQGGLARVWETQYF. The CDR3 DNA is TGTGCCAGCAGCGTATCACAGGGGGGACTAGCGAGAGTGTGGGAGACCCAGTACTTC.

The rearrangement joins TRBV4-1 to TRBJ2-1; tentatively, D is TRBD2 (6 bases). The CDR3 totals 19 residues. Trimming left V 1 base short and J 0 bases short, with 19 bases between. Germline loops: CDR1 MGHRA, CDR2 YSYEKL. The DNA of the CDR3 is TGCGCCAGCAGCCAAGCGGTGGCGGGGAGAACCGGCTCCTACAATGAGCAGTTCTTC. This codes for CASSQAVAGRTGSYNEQFF.

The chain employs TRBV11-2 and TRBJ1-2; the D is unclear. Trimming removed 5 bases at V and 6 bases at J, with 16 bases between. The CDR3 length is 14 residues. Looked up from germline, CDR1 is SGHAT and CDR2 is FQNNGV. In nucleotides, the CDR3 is TGTGCCAGCAGCCCAGCAGCGGGTAGGGATGGCTACACCTTC. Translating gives CASSPAAGRDGYTF.

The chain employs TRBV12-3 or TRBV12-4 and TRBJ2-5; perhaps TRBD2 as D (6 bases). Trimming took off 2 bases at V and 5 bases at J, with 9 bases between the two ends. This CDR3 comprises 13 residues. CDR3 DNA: TGTGCCAGCAGTTTAAGGGGAGGCGAGACCCAGTACTTC. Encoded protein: CASSLRGGETQYF.